A selection of T cell receptor beta chains follows, all from one sample in a study of blood T cell repertoires in COVID-19. Profiling relied on immunoSEQ multiplex PCR, and the TCRdb table lists in-frame clones only, not all of them. The sample has around 370,000 clones, 88% seen once. The sample taken for sequencing was PBMCs or T cells enriched from blood (not recorded which). These TCRs come from a woman aged 18-35 years who had recovered from COVID-19. The CDR3 runs from the conserved cysteine through the conserved F or W. A D gene is named only where the DNA matches it firmly. Not all rows give a size; the values are once, few, many and, for expanded clones, a class.

>many|TRBV14|TRBD1|TRBJ1-5
CASSILQGAGQPQHF
TGTGCCAGCAGCATCTTACAGGGGGCGGGTCAGCCCCAGCATTTT
>-|TRBV11-1|TRBD1|TRBJ1-1
CASSLGGQGGNTEAFF
TGTGCCAGCAGCTTAGGGGGACAGGGCGGGAACACTGAAGCTTTCTTT
>-|TRBV12-3/TRBV12-4|TRBD1|TRBJ1-2
CASSRQGFDGYTF
TGTGCCAGCAGCCGACAGGGGTTCGATGGCTACACCTTC
>once|TRBV9|TRBD1|TRBJ1-3
CASSPRGGRESTIYF
TGTGCCAGCAGCCCTAGAGGGGGCAGGGAAAGCACCATATATTTT
>once|TRBV27|-|TRBJ1-6
CASSEGRGNSPLHF
TGTGCCAGCAGTGAAGGCAGGGGTAATTCACCCCTCCACTTT
>-|TRBV28|TRBD1|TRBJ1-2
CASTKTGPNYGYTF
TGTGCCAGCACGAAGACAGGGCCTAACTATGGCTACACCTTC
>-|TRBV7-3|TRBD1|TRBJ2-2
CASSRAVQGPGELFF
TGTGCCAGCAGCCGGGCCGTACAGGGGCCCGGGGAGCTGTTTTTT
>-|TRBV5-1|-|TRBJ2-1
CASSLGSEPYNEQFF
TGCGCCAGCAGCTTGGGATCCGAGCCCTACAATGAGCAGTTCTTC
>few|TRBV10-1|-|TRBJ1-4
CASSESPYGKLFF
TGCGCCAGCAGTGAAAGTCCCTACGGGAAACTGTTTTTT
>-|TRBV6-5|-|TRBJ1-3
CASLPPSGNTIYF
TGTGCCAGCCTCCCCCCCTCTGGAAACACCATATATTTT
>-|TRBV30|TRBD1|TRBJ2-3
CAWSEDRTTQYF
TGTGCCTGGAGTGAGGACAGGACGACGCAGTATTTT
>-|TRBV12-5|TRBD2|TRBJ2-1
CASGLVLPHIAGGPRDNEQFF
TGTGCTAGTGGTTTGGTCCTCCCTCACATAGCGGGGGGGCCGCGGGACAATGAGCAGTTCTTC
>-|TRBV11-2|TRBD1|TRBJ2-2
CASSIRTGEDTGELFF
TGTGCCAGCAGCATACGGACAGGGGAAGACACCGGGGAGCTGTTTTTT
>-|TRBV13|TRBD1|TRBJ2-2
CASSLAGTGGTGELFF
TGTGCCAGCAGCTTGGCCGGGACAGGGGGCACCGGGGAGCTGTTTTTT
>-|TRBV9|TRBD1|TRBJ2-7
CASSGQGYEQYF
TGTGCCAGCAGCGGACAGGGATACGAGCAGTACTTC
>-|TRBV5-8|-|TRBJ1-2
CASSFGQGPFYGYTF
TGTGCCAGCAGCTTCGGGCAGGGCCCATTCTATGGCTACACCTTC
>-|TRBV11-3|-|TRBJ1-1
CASSEGAWTEAFF
TGTGCCAGCAGCGAGGGCGCGTGGACTGAAGCTTTCTTT
>-|TRBV27|-|TRBJ1-2
CASSYDRRDYGYTF
TGTGCCAGCAGTTACGACCGGAGGGACTATGGCTACACCTTC
>-|TRBV2|TRBD2|TRBJ2-1
CASSGTSGGANEQFF
TGTGCCAGCAGTGGGACTAGCGGGGGGGCCAATGAGCAGTTCTTC
>once|TRBV2|-|TRBJ1-5
CASSSNPLGGLRSNQPQHF
TGTGCCAGCAGTTCGAACCCCCTCGGGGGGCTAAGGAGCAATCAGCCCCAGCATTTT
>once|TRBV7-2|TRBD2|TRBJ2-3
CASSLVRGGGATDTQYF
TGTGCCAGCAGCTTAGTCCGGGGCGGGGGGGCCACAGATACGCAGTATTTT
>-|TRBV5-1|TRBD1|TRBJ2-3
CASSMTGKFPDTQYF
TGCGCCAGCAGCATGACAGGGAAGTTCCCAGATACGCAGTATTTT
>-|TRBV10-1|TRBD2|TRBJ2-1
CASSEASGGHNEQFF
TGCGCCAGCAGTGAGGCTAGCGGGGGGCACAATGAGCAGTTCTTC
>-|TRBV7-2|-|TRBJ1-1
CASSLEEGRGTEAFF
TGTGCCAGCAGCTTAGAGGAGGGAAGAGGCACTGAAGCTTTCTTT
>once|TRBV5-1|TRBD1|TRBJ2-3
CASSRTGGDTQYF
TGCGCCAGCAGCCGGACAGGGGGCGATACGCAGTATTTT
>-|TRBV19|TRBD2|TRBJ2-2
CASSIGTSGTRDTGELFF
TGTGCCAGTAGTATAGGGACTAGCGGAACTCGAGACACCGGGGAGCTGTTTTTT
>-|TRBV27|-|TRBJ2-7
CASSLTGREQYF
TGTGCCAGCAGTTTAACAGGACGCGAGCAGTACTTC
>-|TRBV19|-|TRBJ1-1
CASSINDRLGTEAFF
TGTGCCAGTAGTATAAATGACAGGTTGGGCACTGAAGCTTTCTTT
>-|TRBV14|-|TRBJ2-3
CASSPPRGAQYF
TGTGCCAGCAGCCCCCCACGAGGAGCGCAGTATTTT
>-|TRBV7-2|-|TRBJ2-2
CASSPRDGEGDGELFF
TGTGCCAGCAGCCCCAGGGACGGGGAGGGGGACGGGGAGCTGTTTTTT
>-|TRBV7-9|-|TRBJ1-2
CASSRTEGYGYTF
TGTGCCAGCAGCCGGACTGAAGGATACGGCTACACCTTC
>-|TRBV5-5|-|TRBJ1-2
CASSLPGMNYGYTF
TGTGCCAGCAGCTTGCCGGGGATGAACTATGGCTACACCTTC
>-|TRBV25-1|TRBD1|TRBJ1-1
CASRAGGKAFF
TGTGCCAGCAGGGCAGGGGGCAAAGCTTTCTTT
>-|TRBV10-3|TRBD1|TRBJ1-2
CATTPGTASYGYTF
TGTGCCACCACCCCGGGGACAGCATCCTATGGCTACACCTTC
>few|TRBV15|-|TRBJ1-2
CATSRDYPGASANYGYTF
TGTGCCACCAGCAGAGATTACCCAGGGGCCTCAGCTAACTATGGCTACACCTTC
>-|TRBV18|TRBD1|TRBJ1-1
CASSPQGALNTEAFF
TGTGCCAGCTCACCACAGGGGGCCCTAAACACTGAAGCTTTCTTT
>-|TRBV5-4|-|TRBJ2-3
CASSLGSGADTQYF
TGTGCCAGCAGCTTGGGTTCAGGGGCAGATACGCAGTATTTT
>-|TRBV3-1/TRBV3-2|TRBD1|TRBJ1-2
CASSPGQGYGYTF
TGTGCCAGCAGCCCGGGACAGGGTTATGGCTACACCTTC
>-|TRBV5-1|TRBD1|TRBJ2-7
CASSLFVLGQGAAYEQYF
TGCGCCAGCAGCTTGTTCGTCCTCGGACAGGGGGCCGCCTACGAGCAGTACTTC
>-|TRBV9|-|TRBJ1-2
CASSVDVGGSGGYTF
TGTGCCAGCAGCGTAGACGTGGGAGGTTCGGGTGGCTACACCTTC
>-|TRBV6-5|-|TRBJ1-2
CASSLEVGYGYTF
TGTGCCAGCAGCCTGGAGGTAGGCTATGGCTACACCTTC
>-|TRBV9|TRBD1|TRBJ1-5
CASSGDRDQPQHF
TGTGCCAGCAGCGGGGACAGAGATCAGCCCCAGCATTTT
>-|TRBV2|-|TRBJ2-5
CASSDGRGQETQYF
TGTGCCAGCAGTGACGGCAGGGGCCAAGAGACCCAGTACTTC
>-|TRBV6-5|TRBD1|TRBJ1-1
CASRRQGATEAFF
TGTGCCAGCAGGCGACAGGGGGCAACTGAAGCTTTCTTT
>-|TRBV12-3/TRBV12-4|-|TRBJ1-1
CASSREGTEAFF
TGTGCCAGCAGTCGGGAAGGCACTGAAGCTTTCTTT
>-|TRBV7-2|-|TRBJ1-6
CASTPGGSPLHF
TGTGCCAGCACCCCGGGAGGGTCACCCCTCCACTTT
>-|TRBV9|TRBD2|TRBJ2-1
CASSREGLLTYNEQFF
TGTGCCAGCAGCCGGGAGGGGCTCCTTACCTACAATGAGCAGTTCTTC
>-|TRBV27|TRBD1|TRBJ1-1
CASSLSPGGYTEAFF
TGTGCCAGCAGTTTATCGCCAGGGGGCTACACTGAAGCTTTCTTT
>many|TRBV7-9|TRBD2|TRBJ2-7
CASRPGLAGPSYEQYF
TGTGCCAGCAGACCGGGACTAGCGGGGCCCTCCTACGAGCAGTACTTC
>-|TRBV11-2|TRBD2|TRBJ2-3
CASSSGLAGYTDTQYF
TGTGCCAGCAGCTCGGGACTAGCGGGGTACACAGATACGCAGTATTTT
>-|TRBV6-2/TRBV6-3|TRBD1|TRBJ1-2
CASSYSPSRDRKFYGYTF
TGTGCCAGCAGTTACTCCCCTTCCCGGGACAGGAAATTTTATGGCTACACCTTC
>-|TRBV4-1|TRBD1|TRBJ2-3
CASSQEPGGRYF
TGCGCCAGCAGCCAAGAGCCAGGGGGCCGGTATTTT
>-|TRBV7-3|TRBD1|TRBJ1-1
CASSGTGGAEAFF
TGTGCCAGCAGCGGAACAGGGGGTGCTGAAGCTTTCTTT